This passage covers 8 T cell receptor beta chains from one sample sequenced in a study of neurological immune-mediated disorders. Time point: technical triplicate 3. TCRdb fed the 5' RACE reads into MiXCR, producing one record per CDR3 protein. The sample consists of about 42,000 distinct CDR3 sequences, roughly 21% of them appearing once. Material for sequencing was PBMCs. The receptors originated from a man aged 55-75 years with HTLV-1-associated myelopathy (HAM/TSP).

As concerns this clonotype: At one boundary the junction diverges from the germline segment, which might be a read error. This chain joins TRBV7-9 and TRBJ2-5, with D unresolved. This CDR3 has 17 residues. Germline lookup yields CDR1 SEHNR and CDR2 FQNEAQ (reference sequence). The DNA of the CDR3 is TGTGCCAGCAGCTTGGGTCGGGTGAGCCGAGTACAAGATACCCAGTACTTC. Translating gives CASSLGRVSRVQDTQYF.

Sample share makes this clonotype medium-sized (0.01 to 0.1%). The V gene is TRBV7-3, the J gene TRBJ2-2; 9 positions agree with TRBD1. Trimming took 5 bases from V and 7 from J; bases not matched to a gene: 8. CDR1 is SGHTA and CDR2 is FQGTGA in the germline V gene. The CDR3 spans 15 residues. The CDR3 DNA is TGTGCCAGCAGCCAACAGGGGGCGCATAGCGGGGAGCTGTTTTTT. It is translated as CASSQQGAHSGELFF.

On this clonotype: This is likely a read error, given that the CDR3 carries no conserved phenylalanine or tryptophan at its end. The chain recombines TRBV5-1 with TRBJ2-5; possibly TRBD2 for D (6 bases). From germline, CDR1 is SGHRS and CDR2 YFSETQ. This CDR3 comprises 13 residues. Trimming stripped 9 bases from V and 8 bases from J, with 20 bases between. This CDR3 reads CANSHGDSGTQYL. The CDR3 nucleotides read TGCGCCAACAGTCATGGGGACTCTGGAACCCAGTACCTC.

The table lists this clonotype with many counts. The V gene is TRBV27, the J gene TRBJ2-1; TRBD1 matches at 7 bases. The CDR3 contains 15 residues. V was clipped by 7 bases and J by 5 bases; unmatched bases: 11. CDR1 is MNHEY, CDR2 SMNVEV, per germline (reference sequence). CDR3 in DNA: TGTGCCAGCACCATGGGACAGAGTATAAACAATGAGCAGTTCTTC. Translation: CASTMGQSINNEQFF.

This clonotype was counted a few times. The chain recombines TRBV6-2 or TRBV6-3 with TRBJ2-5, with 7 bases matching TRBD2. Germline values: CDR1 MNHEY, CDR2 SVGEGT. The ends lost 7 bases at V and 5 bases at J; junction bases unmatched: 13. The CDR3 sequence is 15 residues long. As DNA, the CDR3 is TGTGCCAGCAATGGTCCGGGAGGAGGGACGGAGACCCAGTACTTC. Translation: CASNGPGGGTETQYF.

This clonotype was picked up a small number of times. V and J are TRBV7-6 and TRBJ2-1, with D maybe TRBD1 (5 bases). The germline V gene has CDR1 SGHVS and CDR2 FNYEAQ. There are 14 residues in the CDR3. V was pared by 3 bases and J by 5 bases, with 11 bases between. This CDR3 is CASSLGPRNNEQFF. The CDR3 region has the DNA TGTGCCAGCAGCTTGGGGCCCAGGAACAATGAGCAGTTCTTC.

This clonotype was seen only a few times. The V gene is TRBV5-1, the J gene TRBJ2-3, with 11 bases aligning to TRBD1. The V gene end was trimmed by 3 bases and the J gene end by 4 bases; junction bases not matched to a gene: 4. The CDR3 is 15 residues long. The germline V gene has CDR1 SGHRS and CDR2 YFSETQ. In nucleotides, the CDR3 is TGCGCCAGCAGCTCGTGGGACAGGGGGTCAGATACGCAGTATTTT. Amino acids: CASSSWDRGSDTQYF.

This clonotype was found many times. DNA for the CDR3: TGCGCCAGCAGCTTGGCTGGGGAGAATGAAAAACTGTTTTTT. It codes for CASSLAGENEKLFF. This chain joins TRBV5-1 and TRBJ1-4; D is unresolved. The ends were cut back, 0 bases at V and 5 bases at J, with 8 bases in the middle. The CDR3 covers 14 residues. Germline V gene data show CDR1 as SGHRS and CDR2 as YFSETQ.